These 17 T cell receptor beta chains share one sample of origin, sequenced in a study of cytomegalovirus exposure and HLA in healthy donors. The PCR contained 60 Vbeta and 13 Jbeta primers. The table came from immunoSEQ multiplex PCR; TCRdb's copy has only in-frame clones and leaves some out. The profile shows about 200,000 clones, about 79% of them singletons. The sequencing input was PBMCs. Source of these receptors: a boy aged 2 to 10 in good health and CMV-seronegative.

This clone was seen a few times. This sequence joins TRBV6-4 and TRBJ2-5, with D possibly being TRBD1 (7 bases). The CDR3 length is 15 residues. V was trimmed by 8 bases and J by 4 bases, leaving 20 bases between them. Per germline, CDR1 MRHNA and CDR2 SNTAGT. For the CDR3, the DNA is TGTGCCAGCCTTCTCGTTCCAGGGGGAGGAGAGACCCAGTACTTC. Its translation: CASLLVPGGGETQYF.

The chain combines TRBV30 with TRBJ2-5; tentative D call: TRBD2 (6 bases). V dropped 4 bases and J dropped 12 bases, with 18 bases sitting between them. Per germline, CDR1 GTSNPN and CDR2 SVGIG (reference sequence). There are 12 residues in the CDR3. CDR3 in DNA: TGTGCCTGGAACCTTGGAGGGGTAGGGGAGTACTTC. Translated: CAWNLGGVGEYF.

This chain connects TRBV18 to TRBJ1-1, with D perhaps TRBD1 (5 bases). The CDR3 totals 12 residues. The V gene lost 3 bases and the J gene lost 8 bases, with 10 bases spanning the gap. The V gene's germline CDR1 is KGHSH and CDR2 LQKENI. CDR3 residues: CASSPRGGEAFF. CDR3 DNA sequence: TGTGCCAGCTCACCTCGCGGGGGGGAAGCTTTCTTT.

The chain links TRBV7-2 to TRBJ2-3; 7 bases line up with TRBD2. The CDR3 totals 17 residues. Germline-derived CDR1 and CDR2 are SGHTA and FQGNSA. Unmatched junction bases numbered 9, after V lost 1 base and J lost 2 bases. The CDR3 loop is CASSLEGPSGTTDTQYF. CDR3 DNA: TGTGCCAGCAGCTTAGAAGGTCCTAGCGGAACCACAGATACGCAGTATTTT.

This CDR3 reads CASSPRTGAYEQYF. The CDR3 nucleotides are TGTGCCAGCAGCCCTAGGACAGGGGCCTACGAGCAGTACTTC. The V gene is TRBV7-2, the J gene TRBJ2-7; the match to TRBD1 covers 9 bases. Per germline, CDR1 SGHTA and CDR2 FQGNSA. V was clipped by 5 bases and J by 2 bases; unmatched bases: 4. The CDR3 contains 14 residues.

This clone was recorded only once. The chain links TRBV5-6 to TRBJ1-6; tentatively, D is TRBD1 (5 bases). CDR3 length: 14 amino acids. V lost 4 bases and J lost 7, with 12 bases in between. The germline V gene encodes CDR1 SGHDT and CDR2 YYEEEE. The CDR3 is CASSPRGSNSPLHF. Written as DNA, the CDR3 is TGTGCCAGCAGCCCGCGGGGCAGCAATTCACCCCTCCACTTT. Full variable domain (outside the CDR3, taken from reference TRBV5-6 and TRBJ1-6): DAGVTQSPTHLIKTRGQQVTLRCSPKSGHDTVSWYQQALGQGPQFIFQYYEEEERQRGNFPDRFSGHQFPNYSSELNVNALLLGDSALYLCASSPRGSNSPLHFGNGTRLTVT.

The chain combines TRBV4-3 with TRBJ1-2; D is possibly TRBD1 (5 bases). The germline V gene encodes CDR1 LGHNA and CDR2 YSLEER. This CDR3 has 17 residues. V lost 0 bases to trimming and J lost 0 bases, with 14 bases between them. The DNA of the CDR3 is TGCGCCAGCAGCCAAGACGTGGGGGGGGGAGCTAACTATGGCTACACCTTC. Protein sequence: CASSQDVGGGANYGYTF.

The chain has TRBV7-2 and TRBJ2-3; TRBD2 might be the D (6 bases). With 3 bases removed from V and 7 bases from J, the gap between germline ends came to 17 bases. The CDR3 extends over 15 amino acids. Per germline, CDR1 SGHTA and CDR2 FQGNSA. The CDR3 protein is CASSFRDSAVYTQYF. CDR3 DNA sequence: TGTGCCAGCAGCTTCCGGGACTCCGCTGTGTATACGCAGTATTTT.

The chain has TRBV6-5 and TRBJ2-7, with D possibly being TRBD1 (5 bases). Germline CDR1 and CDR2: MNHEY and SVGAGI. This CDR3 is built from 14 residues. Trimming took 4 bases from V and 2 from J, leaving 12 bases between them. This CDR3 reads CASSSSRGTYEQYF. In DNA, the CDR3 is TGTGCCAGCAGTTCCTCTAGGGGTACCTACGAGCAGTACTTC.

V gene TRBV7-2 combines with J gene TRBJ1-3; D gene ambiguous. Germline V lookup: CDR1 SGHTA, CDR2 FQGNSA. This CDR3 comprises 14 residues. Trimming took off 6 bases at V and 0 bases at J, with 9 bases between the two ends. The CDR3 DNA sequence: TGTGCCAGCAGACTAGCGAGCTCTGGAAACACCATATATTTT. It is translated as CASRLASSGNTIYF.

This chain's CDR3 is CASTSPRGTDTQYF. CDR3 nucleotide sequence: TGTGCCAGCACTTCCCCGCGAGGGACAGATACGCAGTATTTT. V is TRBV6-5 and J is TRBJ2-3; perhaps TRBD2 as D (5 bases). Germline CDR1 MNHEY, CDR2 SVGAGI. CDR3 length equals 14 residues. V was shortened by 7 bases and J by 3 bases, with 14 bases between the two germline ends.

The chain employs TRBV4-1 and TRBJ2-4; 8 bases match TRBD2. The CDR3 loop spans 21 amino acids. Germline-derived CDR1 and CDR2 are MGHRA and YSYEKL. J lost 1 base, V lost 0 bases, and 17 bases had no gene match. The CDR3 DNA follows: TGCGCCAGCAGCCAAGAGTCGGGCGGGGGGCTCCCCGGTGGCGCCAAAAACATTCAGTACTTC. Its protein product is CASSQESGGGLPGGAKNIQYF.

The CDR3 loop reads CASAPRVAGKNTGELFF. As DNA, the CDR3 is TGTGCTAGTGCCCCTCGGGTGGCGGGGAAGAACACCGGGGAGCTGTTTTTT. The genes are TRBV12-5 and TRBJ2-2, with D maybe TRBD2 (6 bases). This CDR3 region has 17 residues. With 7 bases removed from V and 1 base from J, the gap between germline ends came to 19 bases. The V gene's germline CDR1 is LGHNT and CDR2 FRNRAP.

This chain uses TRBV10-1 with TRBJ2-2; D possibly corresponds to TRBD2 (5 bases). Germline CDR1 WNHNN, CDR2 SYGVQD (reference sequence). This CDR3 has 16 residues. Trimming removed 10 bases at V and 0 bases at J, with 18 bases between. In DNA form, the CDR3 reads TGCGCCAACTATAAACAAGCGGACGCGAACACCGGGGAGCTGTTTTTT. It specifies CANYKQADANTGELFF.

V and J are TRBV19 and TRBJ2-5, with 12 bases aligning to TRBD2. The germline V gene has CDR1 LNHDA and CDR2 SQIVND (reference sequence). The length of the CDR3 is 16 residues. With 5 bases clipped from V and 0 bases from J, the junction kept 4 bases outside the gene matches. Written as DNA, the CDR3 is TGTGCCAGTAGTGATCTAGCGGGGGGGTACCAAGAGACCCAGTACTTC. Its translation: CASSDLAGGYQETQYF.

The chain combines TRBV7-9 with TRBJ1-2; D gene ambiguous. V was clipped by 7 bases and J by 1 base, with 13 bases between them. There are 14 residues in the CDR3. Germline loops: CDR1 SEHNR, CDR2 FQNEAQ (reference sequence). DNA for the CDR3: TGTGCCAGCACCCCGACAAGCCTTAACTATGGCTACACCTTC. It is translated as CASTPTSLNYGYTF. Filled out from reference TRBV7-9 and TRBJ1-2, the complete variable domain reads DTGVSQNPRHKITKRGQNVTFRCDPISEHNRLYWYRQTLGQGPEFLTYFQNEAQLEKSRLLSDRFSAERPKGSFSTLEIQRTEQGDSAMYLCASTPTSLNYGYTFGSGTRLTVV.

The V and J genes are TRBV7-2 and TRBJ2-7; the D gene is possibly TRBD2 (5 bases). CDR1 and CDR2 from the germline V gene are SGHTA and FQGNSA. The CDR3 length is 13 residues. Trimming pared 1 base from V and 4 bases from J, leaving 8 bases between. The CDR3 nucleotides are TGTGCCAGCAGCTTAGATGGGAGATACGAGCAGTACTTC. Encoded protein: CASSLDGRYEQYF.